This TCR beta chain was sequenced for a study of blood T cell repertoires in COVID-19. Study-level information: COVID-19 samples from acute and convalescent phases originated in the United States, Italy and Spain. PBMCs, B-cell-depleted T cells, or T cells provided the cDNA or gDNA that made up the material.

The CDR3 sequence is 17 residues long. V gave up 2 bases and J gave up 2 bases; unmatched junction bases: 4. The germline gives CDR1 MDHEN, CDR2 SYDVKM. Sequenced by immunoSEQ multiplex PCR; TCRdb stores in-frame clones only, minus some. The table has 150,000 to 200,000 clones, approximately 87% seen once. Seattle's cohort entered during active infection and was followed longitudinally. Sequencing was done on a sample of peripheral blood. The sequence was obtained from an older woman with COVID-19, enrolled during active disease. The genes are TRBV28 and TRBJ2-1; 12 bases are a match to TRBD1. The CDR3 DNA reads TGTGCCAGCAGTTTAGGGACAGGGGGCCCAACCTACAATGAGCAGTTCTTC. This translates into CASSLGTGGPTYNEQFF.